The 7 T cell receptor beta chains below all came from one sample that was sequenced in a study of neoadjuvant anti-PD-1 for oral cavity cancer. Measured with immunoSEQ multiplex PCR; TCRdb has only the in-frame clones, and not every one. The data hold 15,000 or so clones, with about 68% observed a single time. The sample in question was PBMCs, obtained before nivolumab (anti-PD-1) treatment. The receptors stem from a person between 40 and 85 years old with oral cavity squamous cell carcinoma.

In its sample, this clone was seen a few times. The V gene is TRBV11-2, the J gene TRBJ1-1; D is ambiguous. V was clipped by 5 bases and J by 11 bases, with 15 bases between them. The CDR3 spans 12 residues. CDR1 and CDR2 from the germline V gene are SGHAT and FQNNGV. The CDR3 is CASSPLGMKAFF. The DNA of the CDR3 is TGTGCCAGCAGCCCCTTGGGGATGAAGGCTTTCTTT.

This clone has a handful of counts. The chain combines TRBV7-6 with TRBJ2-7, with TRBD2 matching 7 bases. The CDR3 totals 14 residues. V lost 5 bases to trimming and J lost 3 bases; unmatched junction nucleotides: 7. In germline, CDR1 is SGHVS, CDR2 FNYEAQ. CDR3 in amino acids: CASSQKTSSYEQYF. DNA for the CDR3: TGTGCCAGCAGCCAAAAGACTAGCAGCTACGAGCAGTACTTC. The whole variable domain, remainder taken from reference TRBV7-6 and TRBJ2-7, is GAGVSQSPRYKVTKRGQDVALRCDPISGHVSLYWYRQALGQGPEFLTYFNYEAQQDKSGLPNDRFSAERPEGSISTLTIQRTEQRDSAMYRCASSQKTSSYEQYFGPGTRLTVT.

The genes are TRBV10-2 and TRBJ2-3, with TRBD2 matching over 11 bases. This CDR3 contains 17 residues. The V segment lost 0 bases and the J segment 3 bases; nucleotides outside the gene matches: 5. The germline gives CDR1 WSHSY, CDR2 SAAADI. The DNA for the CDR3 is TGCGCCAGCAGTGAGTCGACCGGGACTAGCGGTACAGATACGCAGTATTTT. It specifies CASSESTGTSGTDTQYF.

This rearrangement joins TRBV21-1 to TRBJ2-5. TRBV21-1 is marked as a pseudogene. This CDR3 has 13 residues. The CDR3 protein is CASSKWVGETQYF. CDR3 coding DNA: TGTGCCAGCAGCAAGTGGGTGGGGGAGACCCAGTACTTC.

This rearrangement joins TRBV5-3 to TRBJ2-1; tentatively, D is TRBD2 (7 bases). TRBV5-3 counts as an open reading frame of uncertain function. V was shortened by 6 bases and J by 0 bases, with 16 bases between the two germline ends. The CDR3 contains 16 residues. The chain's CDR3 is CARTASGQSSYNEQFF. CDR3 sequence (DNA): TGTGCCAGAACGGCTAGCGGACAGAGCTCCTACAATGAGCAGTTCTTC.

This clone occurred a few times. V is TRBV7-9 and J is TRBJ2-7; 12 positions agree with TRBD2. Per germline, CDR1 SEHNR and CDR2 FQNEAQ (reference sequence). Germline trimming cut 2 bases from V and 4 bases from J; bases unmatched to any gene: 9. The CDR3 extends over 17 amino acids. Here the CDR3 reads CASSLSTGLAGSYEQYF. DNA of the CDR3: TGTGCCAGCAGCTTATCTACCGGACTAGCGGGAAGTTACGAGCAGTACTTC.

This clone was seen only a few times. CDR3: CASRHPLGGPGRYARYEQYF. The CDR3 DNA reads TGTGCCAGCAGGCATCCCCTAGGCGGGCCGGGTCGGTATGCGAGGTACGAGCAGTACTTC. The genes are TRBV27 and TRBJ2-7; D possibly corresponds to TRBD2 (5 bases). In germline, CDR1 is MNHEY, CDR2 SMNVEV (reference sequence). Trimming pared 6 bases from V and 4 bases from J, leaving 34 bases between. The CDR3 has 20 amino acids.